The 25 T cell receptor beta chains presented below share a single source sample, sequenced in a study of cytomegalovirus exposure and HLA in healthy donors. The PCR used 60 Vbeta and 13 Jbeta primers. Only in-frame clones appear in the TCRdb table, and some are missing; sequencing was by immunoSEQ multiplex PCR. This repertoire shows tens of thousands of clones, around 82% found once; its top ten account for under 2.5%. Sequencing was carried out using PBMCs. Receptor source: a man between 18 and 29 years old in good health and CMV-seronegative.

The sample holds one count of this clone. CDR3 coding DNA: TGTGCCATCAGCTTAAGACAGGACCTAAGATATGGCTACACCTTC. Translating it yields CAISLRQDLRYGYTF. The rearrangement uses TRBV10-3 and TRBJ1-2; possible D gene TRBD1, 6 bases. V was clipped by 6 bases and J by 5 bases, with 19 bases between them. CDR1 and CDR2 (germline): ENHRY, SYGVKD. CDR3 length: 15 amino acids.

Only a few counts were recorded for this clone. The chain uses TRBV7-9 and TRBJ2-1; D is unclear. The CDR3 has 13 amino acids. V was trimmed by 3 bases and J by 11 bases, leaving 14 bases between them. Germline V gene sequence: CDR1 SEHNR, CDR2 FQNEAQ (reference sequence). In nucleotides, the CDR3 is TGTGCCAGCAGCTTCCTTTACGAGGAGAAGCAGTTCTTC. Protein product: CASSFLYEEKQFF.

The gene calls are TRBV28 and TRBJ2-2, with D maybe TRBD2 (5 bases). The CDR3 length is 17 residues. Germline V gene data show CDR1 as MDHEN and CDR2 as SYDVKM. Deletions cut 6 bases from V and 4 bases from J, with 21 bases between. The CDR3 spells CASSPWGGTRGTGELFF. The CDR3 region has the DNA TGTGCCAGCAGCCCCTGGGGTGGCACTCGGGGCACCGGGGAGCTGTTTTTT.

The V call is TRBV7-9, the J call TRBJ1-6, with 7 bases matching TRBD1. The CDR3 is 17 amino acids. From germline, CDR1 is SEHNR and CDR2 FQNEAQ (reference sequence). V shed 3 bases, J shed 4 bases, and the junction held 9 bases outside the gene matches. The CDR3 sequence: CASSFRTGNFYNSPLHF. Written as DNA, the CDR3 is TGTGCCAGCAGCTTTAGGACAGGCAATTTTTATAATTCACCCCTCCACTTT.

This clone was observed a few times. The rearrangement uses TRBV6-1 and TRBJ2-7, with 7 bases fitting TRBD2. CDR1 is MNHNS, CDR2 SASEGT, per germline. With 5 bases clipped from V and 0 bases from J, the junction kept 7 bases outside the gene matches. The CDR3 is 15 amino acids. Here the CDR3 DNA reads TGTGCCAGCAGTCTCCCGACTAGCAGCTCCTACGAGCAGTACTTC. This encodes CASSLPTSSSYEQYF.

This chain uses TRBV30 with TRBJ2-7; TRBD2 is a possible D gene (7 bases). Deletions cut 5 bases from V and 6 bases from J, with 17 bases between. The CDR3 runs to 13 residues. CDR1 GTSNPN and CDR2 SVGIG come from the germline V gene (reference sequence). In DNA, the CDR3 is TGTGCCTGGGGAGGGGGAGGGTTCACCGAGCAGTACTTC. This sequence encodes CAWGGGGFTEQYF.

The V call is TRBV25-1, the J call TRBJ2-7; 10 bases map to TRBD1. The CDR3 is made up of 15 amino acids. Per germline, CDR1 MGHDK and CDR2 SYGVNS. V lost 1 base, J lost 5 bases, and 5 bases stayed unmatched. In DNA form, the CDR3 reads TGTGCCAGCAGTGAATTCCGGACAGGGGGTAACGAGCAGTACTTC. This encodes CASSEFRTGGNEQYF.

The chain combines TRBV28 with TRBJ2-3; D may be TRBD1 (5 bases). Germline lookup yields CDR1 MDHEN and CDR2 SYDVKM. V was shortened by 5 bases and J by 6 bases, with 12 bases between the two germline ends. The CDR3 length is 13 residues. CDR3 sequence reads: CASSRQSTDTQYF. The CDR3 DNA reads TGTGCCAGCAGTCGACAGTCCACGGATACGCAGTATTTT.

The chain couples TRBV5-1 to TRBJ2-7; TRBD2 matches 14 bases. Trimming took 4 bases from V and 0 from J; bases not matched to a gene: 15. The V gene's germline CDR1 is SGHRS and CDR2 YFSETQ. CDR3 length: 20 amino acids. CDR3 nucleotide sequence: TGCGCCAGCAGCCGACCTTTCGGGACTAGCGGGAGTTGGGCCTCCTACGAGCAGTACTTC. Its protein is CASSRPFGTSGSWASYEQYF.

The rearrangement joins TRBV5-1 to TRBJ2-1, with TRBD2 matching over 11 bases. Trimming took 0 bases from V and 6 from J; bases not matched to a gene: 11. The length of the CDR3 is 18 residues. The V gene's germline CDR1 is SGHRS and CDR2 YFSETQ. The CDR3 sequence: CASSLVLAGGVRVNEQFF. In nucleotides, the CDR3 is TGCGCCAGCAGCTTGGTTCTAGCGGGAGGTGTCCGGGTCAATGAGCAGTTCTTC. The full variable domain, completed using reference TRBV5-1 and TRBJ2-1, is KAGVTQTPRYLIKTRGQQVTLSCSPISGHRSVSWYQQTPGQGLQFLFEYFSETQRNKGNFPGRFSGRQFSNSRSEMNVSTLELGDSALYLCASSLVLAGGVRVNEQFFGPGTRLTVL.

The V call is TRBV4-1, the J call TRBJ1-2; a possible D gene is TRBD1 (6 bases). CDR1 is MGHRA and CDR2 is YSYEKL in the germline V gene. Trimming removed 3 bases from V and 4 bases from J, with 15 bases in between. The CDR3 is 15 residues long. The CDR3 reads CASSQGGGGSYGYTF. CDR3 sequence (DNA): TGCGCCAGCAGCCAGGGAGGGGGGGGGAGCTATGGCTACACCTTC.

This clone appeared a single time. The CDR3 DNA sequence: TGTGCCTGGAGTGCCTGGGGCGGCAATCAGCCCCAGCATTTT. This encodes CAWSAWGGNQPQHF. The V call is TRBV30, the J call TRBJ1-5, with D possibly TRBD1 on 5 matching bases. Looked up from germline, CDR1 is GTSNPN and CDR2 is SVGIG (reference sequence). The V gene lost 1 base and the J gene lost 2 bases, with 9 bases spanning the gap. The CDR3 sequence is 14 residues long.

This clone was seen only once. The CDR3 DNA is TGTGCCAGTAGTATTGTACCCCTGGGCAGGGGTTACTCACCCCTCCACTTT. Protein product: CASSIVPLGRGYSPLHF. This chain links TRBV19 with TRBJ1-6; tentative D call: TRBD1 (6 bases). CDR1 and CDR2 from the germline V gene are LNHDA and SQIVND (reference sequence). There are 17 residues in the CDR3. The V gene lost 3 bases and the J gene lost 10 bases, with 22 bases spanning the gap. Looking up the rest from reference TRBV19 and TRBJ1-6 gives the full variable domain: DGGITQSPKYLFRKEGQNVTLSCEQNLNHDAMYWYRQDPGQGLRLIYYSQIVNDFQKGDIAEGYSVSREKKESFPLTVTSAQKNPTAFYLCASSIVPLGRGYSPLHFGNGTRLTVT.

The gene calls are TRBV6-1 and TRBJ2-7; 12 bases align to TRBD2. Germline V gene data show CDR1 as MNHNS and CDR2 as SASEGT. J gave up 4 bases and V 4 bases, and 5 bases lay outside the gene matches. This CDR3 comprises 15 residues. The CDR3 DNA reads as TGTGCCAGCAGTGCGACTAGCGGGAGTGCTTACGAGCAGTACTTC. Protein product: CASSATSGSAYEQYF.

This clone showed up just a few times. The CDR3 is CASSPRLGSDTQYF. The CDR3 DNA reads as TGTGCCAGCAGCCCTAGGTTGGGTTCGGATACGCAGTATTTT. This chain joins TRBV9 and TRBJ2-3; no definite D call. The CDR3 runs to 14 residues. The V gene's germline CDR1 is SGDLS and CDR2 YYNGEE. Trimming shortened V by 4 bases and J by 6 bases, and 15 bases separated the two germline ends.

The CDR3 coding sequence is TGTGCCAGCAGCTTAGGGCAGAACTACGAGCAGTACTTC. It specifies CASSLGQNYEQYF. The rearrangement joins TRBV7-9 to TRBJ2-7; D uncertain. Germline assignment: CDR1 SEHNR and CDR2 FQNEAQ (reference sequence). Trimming removed 1 base at V and 3 bases at J, with 7 bases between. The CDR3 contains 13 residues.

The chain joins TRBV27 to TRBJ2-5; D ambiguous. The V end was cut by 0 bases, the J end by 7 bases, with 9 bases between. The germline V gene encodes CDR1 MNHEY and CDR2 SMNVEV (reference sequence). The CDR3 runs 13 residues. CDR3 DNA sequence: TGTGCCAGCAGTTTATCGAGGCCGGGGACCCAGTACTTC. Its translation: CASSLSRPGTQYF.

The chain employs TRBV5-1 and TRBJ1-4; weak D call: TRBD1 (5 bases). The germline CDR1 and CDR2 sequences are SGHRS and YFSETQ. The CDR3 is 16 residues long. V was clipped by 0 bases and J by 2 bases, with 11 bases between them. CDR3 nucleotide sequence: TGCGCCAGCAGCTTGGGAAGGGGAGGCACTAATGAAAAACTGTTTTTT. Its protein is CASSLGRGGTNEKLFF.

The CDR3 nucleotides are TGTGCCAGCAGCTTAGGCAGATGGAACACCGGGGAGCTGTTTTTT. It is translated as CASSLGRWNTGELFF. The gene calls are TRBV13 and TRBJ2-2; D not certain. V was pared by 0 bases and J by 1 base, with 6 bases between. This CDR3 has 15 amino acids. Germline CDR1 PRHDT, CDR2 FYEKMQ (reference sequence). The variable domain in full, with the rest retrieved from reference TRBV13 and TRBJ2-2, is AAGVIQSPRHLIKEKRETATLKCYPIPRHDTVYWYQQGPGQDPQFLISFYEKMQSDKGSIPDRFSAQQFSDYHSELNMSSLELGDSALYFCASSLGRWNTGELFFGEGSRLTVL.

The gene calls are TRBV18 and TRBJ1-2; TRBD1 matches 8 bases. With 1 base clipped from V and 4 bases from J, the junction kept 8 bases outside the gene matches. Germline V CDR1 and CDR2: KGHSH, LQKENI. This CDR3 comprises 16 residues. Here the CDR3 reads CASSPLPGQETYGYTF. The CDR3 DNA reads TGTGCCAGCTCACCACTTCCGGGACAGGAGACCTATGGCTACACCTTC. Combining the CDR3 with reference TRBV18 and TRBJ1-2 gives the whole variable domain NAGVMQNPRHLVRRRGQEARLRCSPMKGHSHVYWYRQLPEEGLKFMVYLQKENIIDESGMPKERFSAEFPKEGPSILRIQQVVRGDSAAYFCASSPLPGQETYGYTFGSGTRLTVV.

The sample holds one count of this clone. This chain joins TRBV10-3 and TRBJ2-5; a weak D match, TRBD1 (6 bases). The CDR3 spans 14 residues. Germline V lookup: CDR1 ENHRY, CDR2 SYGVKD. Between the trimmed V and J ends, which lost 0 bases and 3 bases, there was a span of 8 bases. CDR3 nucleotides: TGTGCCATCAGTGAGTCGACAGGAAAAGAGACCCAGTACTTC. Protein product: CAISESTGKETQYF.

The V and J genes are TRBV11-2 and TRBJ2-1; no clear D gene. CDR1 and CDR2 (germline): SGHAT, FQNNGV. V was pared by 0 bases and J by 0 bases, with 18 bases between. This CDR3 is built from 19 residues. The CDR3 coding sequence is TGTGCCAGCAGCTTAGACCCCGGATCATCTAGGCTCTCCTACAATGAGCAGTTCTTC. Its protein is CASSLDPGSSRLSYNEQFF. Drawing the rest from reference TRBV11-2 and TRBJ2-1, the complete variable domain is EAGVAQSPRYKIIEKRQSVAFWCNPISGHATLYWYQQILGQGPKLLIQFQNNGVVDDSQLPKDRFSAERLKGVDSTLKIQPAKLEDSAVYLCASSLDPGSSRLSYNEQFFGPGTRLTVL.

The rearrangement links TRBV19 to TRBJ1-5, with 10 bases matching TRBD1. The length of the CDR3 is 16 residues. The ends lost 5 bases at V and 4 bases at J; junction bases unmatched: 8. Germline lookup yields CDR1 LNHDA and CDR2 SQIVND (reference sequence). CDR3 protein: CASSVLRDRGNQPQHF. Here the CDR3 DNA reads TGTGCCAGTAGTGTTCTCCGGGACAGGGGAAATCAGCCCCAGCATTTT. Variable domain in full (rest from reference TRBV19 and TRBJ1-5): DGGITQSPKYLFRKEGQNVTLSCEQNLNHDAMYWYRQDPGQGLRLIYYSQIVNDFQKGDIAEGYSVSREKKESFPLTVTSAQKNPTAFYLCASSVLRDRGNQPQHFGDGTRLSIL.

The chain couples TRBV5-4 to TRBJ2-2, with 11 nucleotides matching TRBD2. The V segment lost 0 bases and the J segment 2 bases; nucleotides outside the gene matches: 0. CDR1 is SGHNT, CDR2 YYREEE, per germline (reference sequence). The CDR3 loop spans 16 amino acids. CDR3 sequence: CASSLGLAGNTGELFF. CDR3 bases: TGTGCCAGCAGCTTGGGACTAGCGGGAAACACCGGGGAGCTGTTTTTT.

The chain carries TRBV30 and TRBJ1-3; D ambiguous. The germline V gene has CDR1 GTSNPN and CDR2 SVGIG (reference sequence). V shed 3 bases and J shed 4 bases, with 19 bases lying between them. The CDR3 length is 16 residues. CDR3 region: CAWSPLRGRKGNTIYF. The CDR3 DNA reads as TGTGCCTGGAGCCCGCTCCGGGGTCGAAAGGGAAACACCATATATTTT.